This T cell receptor (beta chain) was sequenced in a study of T cell responses to AZD1222 COVID-19 vaccine. The protocol was immunoSEQ multiplex PCR, while the TCRdb copy is restricted to in-frame clones and leaves out a portion. Altogether some 180,000 clones are present, 90% being singletons, with the ten largest covering roughly 6%. Study-wide results and limits: Samples come after the peak T cell response, not at day 14. It should be noted that donors were predominantly white British and more often female, and clonal diversity was possibly underestimated. Baseline antibody screening turned up just six or seven seropositive AZD1222 recipients. Two AZD1222 doses significantly raised spike-specific TCR breadth and depth over controls.

The CDR3 has 14 residues. CDR1 is SGHTA and CDR2 is FQGTGA in the germline V gene. The ends lost 2 bases at V and 12 bases at J; junction bases unmatched: 5. For this clone: Its antigen is still unknown.

The chain carries TRBV7-3 and TRBJ1-4, with 11 bases aligning to TRBD1. The origin of this receptor is an adult in good health. Sequences were derived from peripheral blood, sampled on day 0 of AZD1222 vaccination. Here the CDR3 reads CASSLWDRGNELFF. CDR3 nucleotides: TGTGCCAGCAGCTTATGGGACAGGGGGAACGAACTGTTTTTT.